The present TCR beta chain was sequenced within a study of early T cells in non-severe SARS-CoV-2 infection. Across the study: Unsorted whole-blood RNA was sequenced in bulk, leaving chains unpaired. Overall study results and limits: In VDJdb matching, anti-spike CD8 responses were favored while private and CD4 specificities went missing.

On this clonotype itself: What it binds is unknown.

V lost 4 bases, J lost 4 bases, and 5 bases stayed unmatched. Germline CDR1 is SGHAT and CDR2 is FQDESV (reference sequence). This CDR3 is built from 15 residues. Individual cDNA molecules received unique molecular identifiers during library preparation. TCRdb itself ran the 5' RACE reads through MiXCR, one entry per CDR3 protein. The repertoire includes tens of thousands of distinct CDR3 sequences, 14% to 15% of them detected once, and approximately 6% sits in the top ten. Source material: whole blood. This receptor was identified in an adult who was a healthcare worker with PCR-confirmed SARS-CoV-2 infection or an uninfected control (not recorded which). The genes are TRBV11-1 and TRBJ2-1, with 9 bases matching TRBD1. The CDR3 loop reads CASSSGQGLYNEQFF. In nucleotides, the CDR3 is TGTGCCAGCAGCTCGGGACAGGGCCTATACAATGAGCAGTTCTTC. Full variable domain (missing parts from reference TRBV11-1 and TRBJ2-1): EAEVAQSPRYKITEKSQAVAFWCDPISGHATLYWYRQILGQGPELLVQFQDESVVDDSQLPKDRFSAERLKGVDSTLKIQPAELGDSAMYLCASSSGQGLYNEQFFGPGTRLTVL.